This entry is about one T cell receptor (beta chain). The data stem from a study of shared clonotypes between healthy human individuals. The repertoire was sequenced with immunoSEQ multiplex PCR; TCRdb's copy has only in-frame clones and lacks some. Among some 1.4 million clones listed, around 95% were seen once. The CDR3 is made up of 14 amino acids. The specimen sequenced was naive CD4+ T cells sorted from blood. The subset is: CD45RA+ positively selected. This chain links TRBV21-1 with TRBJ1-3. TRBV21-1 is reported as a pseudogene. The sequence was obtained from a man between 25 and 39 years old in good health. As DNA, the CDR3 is TGTGCCAGCAGCAAAGGTTCCTCTGGAAACACCATATATTTT. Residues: CASSKGSSGNTIYF.